Each of the 10 T cell receptor beta chains below was sequenced from the same sample in a study of T cell responses to AZD1222 COVID-19 vaccine. The assay was immunoSEQ multiplex PCR, and TCRdb's table has in-frame clones only and misses some. The sample includes 120,000 or so clones, about 90% of them seen just once. Specimen: peripheral blood, collected on day 0 of MenACWY control vaccination. These receptors originate from an adult in good health.

The chain combines TRBV5-1 with TRBJ1-1; no definite D call. With 0 bases removed from V and 1 base from J, the gap between germline ends came to 7 bases. The V gene's germline CDR1 is SGHRS and CDR2 YFSETQ. The CDR3 sequence is 14 residues long. CDR3 protein: CASSLGGENTEAFF. The CDR3 nucleotides are TGCGCCAGCAGCTTGGGGGGAGAGAACACTGAAGCTTTCTTT.

The genes are TRBV21-1 and TRBJ2-3; no check of the table's D call, TRBD2, against the DNA was made. TRBV21-1 is described as a pseudogene. This CDR3 has 17 amino acids. Written as DNA, the CDR3 is TGTGCCAGCAGCAAGCTCCTCTGTGCGATGGTAACAGATACGCAGTATTTT. Amino acids: CASSKLLCAMVTDTQYF.

This chain connects TRBV30 to TRBJ1-1; the D gene is possibly TRBD1 (5 bases). The V end was cut by 2 bases, the J end by 2 bases, with 6 bases between. Germline V gives CDR1 GTSNPN, CDR2 SVGIG (reference sequence). The CDR3 extends over 12 amino acids. The CDR3 loop reads CAWSRDNTEAFF. In DNA, the CDR3 is TGTGCCTGGAGTAGGGACAACACTGAAGCTTTCTTT.

This chain joins TRBV18 and TRBJ1-5; D is perhaps TRBD1 (5 bases). The length of the CDR3 is 13 residues. With 5 bases removed from V and 7 bases from J, the gap between germline ends came to 12 bases. Per the germline V gene, CDR1 is KGHSH and CDR2 is LQKENI. CDR3: CASSLAGPQPQHF. For the CDR3, the DNA is TGTGCCAGCTCATTGGCAGGGCCACAGCCCCAGCATTTT.

The gene calls are TRBV2 and TRBJ1-4, with TRBD1 as a possible D gene (5 bases). The CDR3 loop spans 13 amino acids. Trimming left V 7 bases short and J 5 bases short, with 11 bases between. From germline, CDR1 is SNHLY and CDR2 FYNNEI. The CDR3 loop reads CASIRRGNEKLFF. CDR3 sequence (DNA): TGTGCCAGCATAAGACGGGGGAATGAAAAACTGTTTTTT. Filled out from reference TRBV2 and TRBJ1-4, the complete variable domain reads EPEVTQTPSHQVTQMGQEVILRCVPISNHLYFYWYRQILGQKVEFLVSFYNNEISEKSEIFDDQFSVERPDGSNFTLKIRSTKLEDSAMYFCASIRRGNEKLFFGSGTQLSVL.

J is TRBJ2-1 and V is TRBV4-2; 13 positions match TRBD2. The CDR3 is made up of 18 amino acids. Germline V lookup: CDR1 LGHNA, CDR2 YNFKEQ. Germline trimming cut 3 bases from V and 5 bases from J; bases unmatched to any gene: 10. The CDR3 sequence is CASSQDSRLAGGNNEQFF. DNA for the CDR3: TGTGCCAGCAGCCAGGACAGTCGACTAGCGGGAGGCAACAATGAGCAGTTCTTC.

J is TRBJ1-4 and V is TRBV5-1; D uncertain. CDR1 and CDR2 from the germline V gene are SGHRS and YFSETQ. CDR3 length equals 14 residues. The V end was cut by 4 bases, the J end by 7 bases, with 14 bases between. CDR3 in amino acids: CASSLGPSVEKLFF. DNA of the CDR3: TGCGCCAGCAGCCTGGGTCCTTCCGTTGAAAAACTGTTTTTT.

The V and J genes are TRBV5-1 and TRBJ2-3, with D possibly matching TRBD1 (6 bases). The CDR3 is 14 amino acids. Germline assignment: CDR1 SGHRS and CDR2 YFSETQ. V gave up 0 bases and J gave up 3 bases, with 8 bases separating them. The CDR3 DNA reads as TGCGCCAGCAGCTTGGGGGGGCTAACAGATACGCAGTATTTT. It is translated as CASSLGGLTDTQYF.

V gene TRBV19 combines with J gene TRBJ1-3, with D tentatively TRBD1 (5 bases). Trimming removed 3 bases at V and 0 bases at J, with 21 bases between. The germline V gene encodes CDR1 LNHDA and CDR2 SQIVND (reference sequence). This CDR3 region has 19 residues. The CDR3 sequence: CASSIEYLGRTHSGNTIYF. The DNA for the CDR3 is TGTGCCAGTAGTATTGAGTACTTGGGACGGACTCACTCTGGAAACACCATATATTTT.

The rearrangement links TRBV19 to TRBJ1-2; maybe TRBD1 (5 bases). The CDR3 has 17 amino acids. The V end lost 5 bases, the J end lost 5 bases, and 24 bases lay between the germline ends. Germline CDR1 is LNHDA and CDR2 is SQIVND (reference sequence). The CDR3 protein is CASSPFRPGPSGYGYTF. In DNA, the CDR3 is TGTGCCAGTAGTCCCTTCAGACCCGGCCCGTCAGGGTATGGCTACACCTTC. Drawing the rest from reference TRBV19 and TRBJ1-2, the complete variable domain is DGGITQSPKYLFRKEGQNVTLSCEQNLNHDAMYWYRQDPGQGLRLIYYSQIVNDFQKGDIAEGYSVSREKKESFPLTVTSAQKNPTAFYLCASSPFRPGPSGYGYTFGSGTRLTVV.